The 20 T cell receptor beta chains below all came from one sample that was sequenced in a study of blood T cells in healthy people across ages. Sample-barcoded 5' priming and a J-beta primer mix drove a second PCR of roughly 6 to 12 cycles. TCRdb reprocessed the 5' RACE reads via MiXCR and lists one record per CDR3 protein. Altogether 700,000 to 950,000 distinct CDR3 sequences are present, nearly 60% being singletons, with the ten largest covering around 22%. Sequenced: blood. These receptors all come from a young man in good health.

The rearrangement uses TRBV24-1 and TRBJ2-3; D possibly uses TRBD1 or TRBD2 (5 bases each). CDR3 size: 15 residues. Germline CDR1 is KGHDR and CDR2 is SFDVKD. V lost 5 bases and J 4 bases, leaving 15 bases between the germline ends. The CDR3 nucleotides are TGTGCCACCAGTGGTCCAGGGACGGTGGCAGATACGCAGTATTTT. Residues: CATSGPGTVADTQYF.

The genes are TRBV3-1 and TRBJ1-6; unclear D gene. The CDR3 covers 16 residues. Trimming shortened V by 0 bases and J by 9 bases, and 15 bases separated the two germline ends. From germline, CDR1 is LGHDT and CDR2 YNNKEL (reference sequence). CDR3 sequence: CASSQDRRGGGSPLHF. The CDR3 DNA reads as TGTGCCAGCAGCCAAGATCGCCGGGGTGGCGGTTCACCCCTCCACTTT.

This clonotype was seen a handful of times. The CDR3 nucleotides read TGTGCCAGCAGCAGAGGCGACGACGGGACAGATACGCAGTATTTT. Amino acids: CASSRGDDGTDTQYF. The V gene is TRBV11-1, the J gene TRBJ2-3; D is ambiguous. Germline CDR1 SGHAT, CDR2 FQDESV (reference sequence). The ends were cut back, 5 bases at V and 3 bases at J, with 15 bases in the middle. CDR3 length: 15 amino acids.

The genes are TRBV12-3 or TRBV12-4 and TRBJ2-3; D is uncertain. CDR3 length equals 13 residues. V lost 2 bases to trimming and J lost 7 bases, with 10 bases between them. This chain's CDR3 is CASSLHPWNTQYF. The CDR3 nucleotides read TGTGCCAGCAGTTTACATCCCTGGAATACGCAGTATTTT.

This clonotype was detected ten times or more. The chain uses TRBV29-1 and TRBJ2-3; TRBD2 aligns across 10 bases. V lost 7 bases, J lost 3 bases, and 4 bases stayed unmatched. This CDR3 is 13 amino acids long. Germline V CDR1 and CDR2: SQVTM, ANQGSEA. The CDR3 loop is CSGLAGGTDTQYF. CDR3 nucleotide sequence: TGCAGCGGGTTAGCGGGAGGAACAGATACGCAGTATTTT.

CDR3 residues: CASSLTTGPYEQYF. The CDR3 DNA follows: TGTGCCAGCAGTCTGACGACAGGTCCTTACGAGCAGTACTTC. The chain uses TRBV12-3 or TRBV12-4 and TRBJ2-7, with D possibly matching TRBD1 (6 bases). Deletions cut 5 bases from V and 4 bases from J, with 15 bases between. The CDR3 length is 14 residues.

The chain employs TRBV20-1 and TRBJ1-1, with D possibly being TRBD1 (6 bases). Germline CDR1 is DFQATT and CDR2 is SNEGSKA (reference sequence). Trimming removed 2 bases at V and 0 bases at J, with 13 bases between. The CDR3 has 15 amino acids. CDR3 in DNA: TGCAGTGCTAGAAAAAGAGGACAGATGAACACTGAAGCTTTCTTT. Encoded protein: CSARKRGQMNTEAFF.

As regards this clonotype: An end of the junction differs from the germline gene, which may be a read error. V gene TRBV12-3 or TRBV12-4 combines with J gene TRBJ2-1; D might be TRBD2 (7 bases). The CDR3 length is 17 residues. The CDR3 DNA reads TGTGCCGGCAGTCACCGAGGGGGGGCCTGGGAAATGGATGAGCAGTTCTTC. Protein: CAGSHRGGAWEMDEQFF.

The chain is built from TRBV15 and TRBJ2-7; 9 positions agree with TRBD2. The end of the DNA is better explained by TRBJ2-5, so the J call may be wrong. The CDR3 is 15 amino acids. Germline V gene sequence: CDR1 LNHNV, CDR2 YYDKDF (reference sequence). The CDR3 DNA sequence: TGTGCCACCAGCACGGATAGCGGGAGATGGGAGACCCAGTACTTC. Protein sequence: CATSTDSGRWETQYF.

The sample holds a few counts of this clonotype. The J gene is TRBJ2-6, the V gene TRBV4-2, with 8 bases aligning to TRBD1. The CDR3 extends over 14 amino acids. Germline CDR1 reads LGHNA; CDR2 reads YNFKEQ. V gave up 0 bases and J gave up 11 bases; unmatched junction bases: 3. CDR3 sequence reads: CASSQEGTGYVLTF. CDR3 DNA: TGTGCCAGCAGCCAAGAAGGGACAGGTTACGTCCTGACTTTC.

The chain carries TRBV6-6 and TRBJ2-1; D is possibly TRBD2 (6 bases). The CDR3 sequence is 15 residues long. V lost 7 bases to trimming and J lost 3 bases, with 16 bases between them. Germline V gene sequence: CDR1 MNHNY, CDR2 SVGAGI (reference sequence). CDR3 in DNA: TGTGCCAGCACTCCCGGGGGAGCCGGCTACAATGAGCAGTTCTTC. Its translation: CASTPGGAGYNEQFF.

The sample holds many counts of this clonotype. The rearrangement joins TRBV10-3 to TRBJ2-6; the D is unclear. From germline, CDR1 is ENHRY and CDR2 SYGVKD. CDR3 length: 13 amino acids. Trimming cost V 8 bases and J 0 bases, with 5 bases left between them. DNA of the CDR3: TGTGCCATCTGGAGCTCTGGGGCCAACGTCCTGACTTTC. As protein: CAIWSSGANVLTF.

This chain connects TRBV27 to TRBJ2-1; D is unresolved. The CDR3 has 15 amino acids. The V gene's germline CDR1 is MNHEY and CDR2 SMNVEV (reference sequence). Trimming left V 5 bases short and J 6 bases short, with 17 bases between. The CDR3 reads CASSTLGPPGNEQFF. In DNA form, the CDR3 reads TGTGCCAGCAGTACCCTGGGCCCCCCCGGCAATGAGCAGTTCTTC.

This clonotype was recorded a few times. The rearrangement joins TRBV5-6 to TRBJ2-3; D is ambiguous. Trimming removed 2 bases from V and 7 bases from J, with 8 bases in between. Germline CDR1 SGHDT, CDR2 YYEEEE. The CDR3 extends over 12 amino acids. The CDR3 loop is CASSLQLNTQYF. The CDR3 region has the DNA TGTGCCAGCAGCTTACAGCTTAATACGCAGTATTTT.

The chain links TRBV27 to TRBJ2-4, with a possible D match to TRBD2 (6 bases). The J call may be wrong; the DNA end is better matched by TRBJ2-5. In germline, CDR1 is MNHEY, CDR2 SMNVEV (reference sequence). CDR3 length: 14 residues. The CDR3 DNA reads as TGTGCCAGCAAAAAACGGGGGATTGGGGGGACCCAGTACTTC. It translates to CASKKRGIGGTQYF.

This clonotype was counted a few times. CDR3 loop: CASSPLEGSATNEKLFF. CDR3 DNA sequence: TGTGCCAGCAGCCCGCTCGAGGGGAGCGCAACTAATGAAAAACTGTTTTTT. The chain couples TRBV14 to TRBJ1-4, with D perhaps matching TRBD1 (5 bases). Germline V gene data show CDR1 as SGHDN and CDR2 as FVKESK. V was clipped by 4 bases and J by 0 bases, with 15 bases between them. This CDR3 region has 17 residues.

The chain joins TRBV20-1 to TRBJ2-3; no clear D. The CDR3 contains 11 residues. The germline CDR1 and CDR2 sequences are DFQATT and SNEGSKA (reference sequence). CDR3 region: CSGDRTDTQYF. The CDR3, as DNA: TGCAGCGGAGACCGCACAGATACGCAGTATTTT.

V is TRBV7-8 and J is TRBJ2-1; 12 nucleotides match TRBD2. Germline V gene sequence: CDR1 SGHVS, CDR2 FQNEAQ. V was clipped by 1 base and J by 5 bases; unmatched bases: 3. The CDR3 loop spans 16 amino acids. The CDR3 loop reads CASSLVGLAGHNEQFF. The CDR3, as DNA: TGTGCCAGCAGCTTAGTGGGACTAGCGGGTCACAATGAGCAGTTCTTC.

The gene calls are TRBV5-1 and TRBJ2-1, with TRBD1 matching 9 bases. The germline V gene has CDR1 SGHRS and CDR2 YFSETQ. This CDR3 has 15 amino acids. J lost 3 bases, V lost 5 bases, and 6 bases had no gene match. CDR3 nucleotides: TGCGCCAGCAGAACTACAGGGGGCCACTACAATGAGCAGTTCTTC. Translation gives CASRTTGGHYNEQFF.

This sequence joins TRBV7-2 and TRBJ2-5; D is ambiguous. The V end was cut by 5 bases, the J end by 5 bases, with 12 bases between. Germline V gives CDR1 SGHTA, CDR2 FQGNSA. The CDR3 loop spans 13 amino acids. The CDR3 DNA sequence: TGTGCCAGCAGCCTCATTCCGAGGGAGACCCAGTACTTC. Translation gives CASSLIPRETQYF.